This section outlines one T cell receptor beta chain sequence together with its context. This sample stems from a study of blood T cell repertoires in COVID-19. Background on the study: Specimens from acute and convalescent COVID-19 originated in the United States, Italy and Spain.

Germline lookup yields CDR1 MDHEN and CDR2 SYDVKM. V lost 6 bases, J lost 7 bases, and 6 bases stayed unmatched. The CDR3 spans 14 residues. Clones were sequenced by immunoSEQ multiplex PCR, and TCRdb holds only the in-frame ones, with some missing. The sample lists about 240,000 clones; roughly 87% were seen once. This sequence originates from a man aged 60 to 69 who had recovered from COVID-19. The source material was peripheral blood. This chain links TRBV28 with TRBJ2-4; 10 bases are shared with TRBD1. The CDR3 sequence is CASRGWDRGNIQYF. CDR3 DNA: TGTGCCAGCAGGGGCTGGGACAGGGGCAACATTCAGTACTTC.